The entry below describes one T cell receptor (beta chain). Documented treatment: 15 to 20 received Ad26.COV2.S at low or high dose, single or two shots; roughly 5 received placebo; per-sample allocation not given. Material that was analyzed had been drawn on day 63 after the first vaccine or placebo injection. This sample is part of a study of Ad26.COV2.S vaccination and SARS-CoV-2 variants. Study in general: The study gave Ad26.COV2.S intramuscularly, once or twice 56 days apart.

The repertoire was sequenced with immunoSEQ multiplex PCR; TCRdb's copy has only in-frame clones and lacks some. The sample lists some 350,000 clones, around 90% occurring once. The specimen comprised peripheral blood, sampled in a trial of Ad26.COV2.S vaccine versus placebo. This TCR was recovered from a person aged 18-60 years who received the Ad26.COV2.S COVID-19 vaccine or a placebo.

The CDR3 DNA is TGTGCCAGCAGCCCGGGACGTTGGAACACTGAAGCTTTCTTT. It specifies CASSPGRWNTEAFF. V gene TRBV5-6 combines with J gene TRBJ1-1; tentatively, D is TRBD1 (5 bases). In germline, CDR1 is SGHDT, CDR2 YYEEEE. Trimming took off 4 bases at V and 1 base at J, with 11 bases between the two ends. This CDR3 spans 14 amino acids.